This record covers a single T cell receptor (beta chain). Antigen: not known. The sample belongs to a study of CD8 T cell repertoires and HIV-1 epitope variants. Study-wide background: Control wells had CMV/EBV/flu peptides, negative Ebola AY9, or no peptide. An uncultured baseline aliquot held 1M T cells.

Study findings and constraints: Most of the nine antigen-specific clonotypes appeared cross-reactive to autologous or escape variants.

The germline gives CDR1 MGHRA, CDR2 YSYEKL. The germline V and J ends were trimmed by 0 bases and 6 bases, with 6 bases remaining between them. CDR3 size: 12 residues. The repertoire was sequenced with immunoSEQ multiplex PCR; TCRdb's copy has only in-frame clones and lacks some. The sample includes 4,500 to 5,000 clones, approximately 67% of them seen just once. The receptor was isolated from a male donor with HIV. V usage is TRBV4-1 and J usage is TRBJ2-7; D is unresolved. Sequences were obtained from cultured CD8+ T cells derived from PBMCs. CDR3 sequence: CASSQDKIEQYF. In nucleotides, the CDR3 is TGCGCCAGCAGCCAAGATAAGATCGAGCAGTACTTC.